Below, 23 T cell receptor beta chains from the same sample are listed, as sequenced in a study of T cell repertoires in cytomegalovirus infection. TCRdb passed the reads through MiXCR, listing each CDR3 protein once. The table includes about 460,000 distinct CDR3 sequences, about 11% detected once. Sequencing used PBMCs. These receptors all come from a human donor in good health (CMV status not recorded). Some clones in this sample may be carry-over from other donors' samples.

This clonotype has a handful of counts. This chain joins TRBV28 and TRBJ2-1; 9 bases line up with TRBD1. This CDR3 is 17 amino acids long. The trim removed 0 bases at V and 4 bases at J, leaving 7 bases unmatched. CDR1 and CDR2 from the germline V gene are MDHEN and SYDVKM. CDR3 nucleotide sequence: TGTGCCAGCAGTTTATGCTGCCTAGGACAGGGGTACAATGAGCAGTTCTTC. This gives the protein CASSLCCLGQGYNEQFF. Drawing the rest from reference TRBV28 and TRBJ2-1, the complete variable domain is DVKVTQSSRYLVKRTGEKVFLECVQDMDHENMFWYRQDPGLGLRLIYFSYDVKMKEKGDIPEGYSVSREKKERFSLILESASTNQTSMYLCASSLCCLGQGYNEQFFGPGTRLTVL.

This clonotype was observed at least ten times. This rearrangement joins TRBV7-2 to TRBJ1-1, with D uncertain. CDR1 is SGHTA, CDR2 FQGNSA, per germline. The CDR3 is 14 amino acids. V was pared by 1 base and J by 6 bases, with 12 bases between. For the CDR3, the DNA is TGTGCCAGCAGCTTAGAAGCCCCTCAGCCTGAAGCTTTCTTT. Residues: CASSLEAPQPEAFF.

This clonotype came up many times. The V call is TRBV5-1, the J call TRBJ2-1; 14 bases line up with TRBD2. Per the germline V gene, CDR1 is SGHRS and CDR2 is YFSETQ. V lost 6 bases to trimming and J lost 9 bases; unmatched junction nucleotides: 5. The CDR3 loop spans 14 amino acids. DNA for the CDR3: TGCGCCAGCAAGGGGACTAGCGGGAGTATTGAGCAGTTCTTC. Its protein is CASKGTSGSIEQFF.

This clonotype was counted between two and nine times. The chain's CDR3 is CASSPWGSVGNEQFF. CDR3 nucleotides: TGTGCCAGCTCACCATGGGGCTCTGTAGGGAATGAGCAGTTCTTC. The gene calls are TRBV18 and TRBJ2-1, with D possibly being TRBD1 (5 bases). V was trimmed by 2 bases and J by 7 bases, leaving 15 bases between them. Per germline, CDR1 KGHSH and CDR2 LQKENI. The CDR3 extends over 15 amino acids. Drawing the rest from reference TRBV18 and TRBJ2-1, the complete variable domain is NAGVMQNPRHLVRRRGQEARLRCSPMKGHSHVYWYRQLPEEGLKFMVYLQKENIIDESGMPKERFSAEFPKEGPSILRIQQVVRGDSAAYFCASSPWGSVGNEQFFGPGTRLTVL.

Points on this clonotype: Just one base apart from a much larger clone, this may be a read error. This sequence joins TRBV5-1 and TRBJ2-7, with D possibly being TRBD1 (6 bases). V gave up 1 base and J gave up 5 bases, with 16 bases separating them. CDR3 length equals 15 residues. Germline assignment: CDR1 SGHRS and CDR2 YFSETQ. The CDR3 DNA sequence: TGCGCCAGCAGCTTGTCTCCGACAGGTTCCCACGAGCAGTACTTC. Translated: CASSLSPTGSHEQYF.

This clonotype was observed many times. The genes are TRBV6-2 or TRBV6-3 and TRBJ1-5; 9 bases are a match to TRBD1. J lost 3 bases, V lost 2 bases, and 8 bases had no gene match. Germline loops: CDR1 MNHEY, CDR2 SVGEGT. The CDR3 extends over 17 amino acids. The CDR3 bases are TGTGCCAGCAGTTACCAGCTCGACAGGGGGTCCAATCAGCCCCAGCATTTT. Amino acid sequence: CASSYQLDRGSNQPQHF.

This clonotype has more than one count but fewer than ten. This chain uses TRBV5-1 with TRBJ2-1, with D perhaps matching TRBD1 (6 bases). CDR1 and CDR2 (germline): SGHRS, YFSETQ. Between the trimmed V and J ends, which lost 4 bases and 0 bases, there was a span of 14 bases. CDR3 length: 16 residues. The CDR3, as DNA: TGCGCCAGCAGCCCCCAGGGGAGCGGCTCCTACAATGAGCAGTTCTTC. This gives the protein CASSPQGSGSYNEQFF. The variable domain in full, completed from reference TRBV5-1 and TRBJ2-1, reads KAGVTQTPRYLIKTRGQQVTLSCSPISGHRSVSWYQQTPGQGLQFLFEYFSETQRNKGNFPGRFSGRQFSNSRSEMNVSTLELGDSALYLCASSPQGSGSYNEQFFGPGTRLTVL.

This clonotype was counted at least ten times. The rearrangement uses TRBV5-6 and TRBJ2-1; D is uncertain. Germline-derived CDR1 and CDR2 are SGHDT and YYEEEE. CDR3 size: 16 residues. Between the trimmed V and J ends, which lost 5 bases and 9 bases, there was a span of 24 bases. CDR3 DNA sequence: TGTGCCAGCAGTTTCCCGTCTTCACGAAGGGTGGGTGAGCAGTTCTTC. Its protein is CASSFPSSRRVGEQFF.

This clonotype was detected many times. The V call is TRBV18, the J call TRBJ1-1; D call uncertain. This CDR3 contains 13 residues. V gave up 0 bases and J gave up 6 bases, with 8 bases separating them. Germline CDR1 is KGHSH and CDR2 is LQKENI. The CDR3 is CASSPPMKPEAFF. Here the CDR3 DNA reads TGTGCCAGCTCACCACCTATGAAGCCTGAAGCTTTCTTT.

This clonotype showed up many times. The chain is built from TRBV5-4 and TRBJ2-7, with 7 bases matching TRBD2. The V gene end was trimmed by 5 bases and the J gene end by 6 bases; junction bases not matched to a gene: 11. The CDR3 contains 14 residues. Germline CDR1 and CDR2: SGHNT and YYREEE (reference sequence). CDR3 in amino acids: CASRMGGSLGEQYF. CDR3 in DNA: TGTGCCAGCAGAATGGGGGGGAGCCTGGGCGAGCAGTACTTC.

The sample holds many counts of this clonotype. V and J are TRBV6-2 or TRBV6-3 and TRBJ2-1; 12 positions agree with TRBD2. This CDR3 is 20 amino acids long. With 5 bases clipped from V and 0 bases from J, the junction kept 14 bases outside the gene matches. CDR1 MNHEY and CDR2 SVGEGT come from the germline V gene. The CDR3 DNA sequence: TGTGCCAGCAGTCTAATCGGGACTAGCGGGTTCGTGAGCTCCTACAATGAGCAGTTCTTC. This sequence encodes CASSLIGTSGFVSSYNEQFF.

The CDR3 loop is CAISEEGKFQPQHF. In DNA form, the CDR3 reads TGTGCCATCAGTGAAGAGGGGAAATTCCAGCCCCAGCATTTT. The chain recombines TRBV10-3 with TRBJ1-5, with D perhaps TRBD1 (5 bases). The germline V gene encodes CDR1 ENHRY and CDR2 SYGVKD. Trimming removed 3 bases from V and 7 bases from J, with 13 bases in between. The CDR3 has 14 amino acids.

This clonotype was counted many times. This chain uses TRBV5-4 with TRBJ2-7; 7 nucleotides line up with TRBD1. The J segment lost 0 bases and the V segment lost 4 bases, leaving 7 bases of the junction unmatched. This CDR3 spans 15 amino acids. Germline CDR1 is SGHNT and CDR2 is YYREEE (reference sequence). This CDR3 reads CASSASRGSSYEQYF. CDR3 nucleotide sequence: TGTGCCAGCAGCGCCAGCAGGGGGAGCTCCTACGAGCAGTACTTC.

Regarding this clonotype: It may be a read error: a sequence one base away is much more abundant. The CDR3 loop reads CASSTYRGVETQHF. Written as DNA, the CDR3 is TGTGCCAGCAGCACCTACAGGGGAGTGGAGACCCAGCACTTC. The J gene is TRBJ2-5, the V gene TRBV7-2; TRBD1 matches at 7 bases. The length of the CDR3 is 14 residues. Germline CDR1 and CDR2: SGHTA and FQGNSA.

This clonotype was seen repeatedly, ten times or more. The chain links TRBV7-9 to TRBJ2-3, with D possibly TRBD1 on 6 matching bases. The germline gives CDR1 SEHNR, CDR2 FQNEAQ (reference sequence). The CDR3 totals 15 residues. Trimming cost V 5 bases and J 5 bases, with 17 bases left between them. The CDR3 region is CASSTAGAQRDTQYF. The CDR3 bases are TGTGCCAGCAGCACCGCAGGGGCCCAGAGAGATACGCAGTATTTT.

This clonotype was found many times. This chain uses TRBV7-9 with TRBJ1-1, with 7 bases that match TRBD1. This CDR3 is built from 16 residues. V trimming: 5 bases; J trimming: 3 bases; junction bases outside the gene matches: 12. In germline, CDR1 is SEHNR, CDR2 FQNEAQ (reference sequence). Here the CDR3 DNA reads TGTGCCAGCAGCACACCCCCGACAGGGTGGGACACTGAAGCTTTCTTT. This sequence encodes CASSTPPTGWDTEAFF.

This clonotype was detected ten times or more. This chain uses TRBV7-8 with TRBJ1-2; D might be TRBD1 (5 bases). Germline V CDR1 and CDR2: SGHVS, FQNEAQ. The V end lost 5 bases, the J end lost 6 bases, and 22 bases lay between the germline ends. The CDR3 loop spans 16 amino acids. The CDR3 loop is CASSLSAYIRGDGYTF. In DNA, the CDR3 is TGTGCCAGCAGCCTCTCCGCCTATATTCGGGGGGATGGCTACACCTTC. The entire variable domain, with the rest obtained from reference TRBV7-8 and TRBJ1-2, is as follows: GAGVSQSPRYKVAKRGQDVALRCDPISGHVSLFWYQQALGQGPEFLTYFQNEAQLDKSGLPSDRFFAERPEGSVSTLKIQRTQQEDSAVYLCASSLSAYIRGDGYTFGSGTRLTVV.

The V gene is TRBV5-1, the J gene TRBJ2-1; weak D call: TRBD1 (6 bases). The germline V gene encodes CDR1 SGHRS and CDR2 YFSETQ. Trimming took off 4 bases at V and 5 bases at J, with 16 bases between the two ends. The CDR3 spans 15 residues. The CDR3 loop is CASSILPTGNNEQFF. Written as DNA, the CDR3 is TGCGCCAGCAGCATCCTACCGACAGGTAACAATGAGCAGTTCTTC.

This clonotype has ten or more counts. The V gene is TRBV27, the J gene TRBJ1-2; 7 nucleotides agree with TRBD1. Germline assignment: CDR1 MNHEY and CDR2 SMNVEV (reference sequence). The CDR3 spans 13 residues. J gave up 5 bases and V 7 bases, and 7 bases lay outside the gene matches. As DNA, the CDR3 is TGTGCCAGCAAGGGGTACAGGGGTTATGGCTACACCTTC. It yields the protein CASKGYRGYGYTF.

The V and J genes are TRBV6-5 and TRBJ2-1, with D tentatively TRBD2 (6 bases). The CDR3 spans 14 residues. V lost 3 bases, J lost 8 bases, and 14 bases lay in between. CDR1 and CDR2 (germline): MNHEY, SVGAGI. The CDR3 sequence: CASSYGTSFYEQFF. CDR3 in DNA: TGTGCCAGCAGTTATGGTACTAGCTTCTATGAGCAGTTCTTC.

In its sample, this clonotype was seen a few times. V is TRBV10-3 and J is TRBJ2-1; D gene uncertain. The ends were cut back, 2 bases at V and 0 bases at J, with 11 bases in the middle. The CDR3 is 16 residues long. The V gene's germline CDR1 is ENHRY and CDR2 SYGVKD. CDR3 loop: CAISEPNPRSYNEQFF. The CDR3 DNA is TGTGCCATCAGTGAGCCCAACCCACGCTCCTACAATGAGCAGTTCTTC.

This clonotype occurred many times. The chain is built from TRBV7-8 and TRBJ1-1; 7 nucleotides match TRBD1. Germline CDR1 and CDR2: SGHVS and FQNEAQ. V gave up 3 bases and J gave up 2 bases; unmatched junction bases: 3. CDR3 length equals 14 residues. The CDR3, as DNA: TGTGCCAGCAGCTTGGACAGGAAAAACACTGAAGCTTTCTTT. This gives the protein CASSLDRKNTEAFF.

This clonotype was counted a few times. The V and J genes are TRBV24-1 and TRBJ2-5; a possible D gene is TRBD1 (5 bases). Per germline, CDR1 KGHDR and CDR2 SFDVKD. Trimming cost V 4 bases and J 7 bases, with 12 bases left between them. The length of the CDR3 is 13 residues. The CDR3 spells CATSEQGVATQYF. The CDR3 DNA sequence: TGTGCCACCAGTGAGCAGGGTGTCGCGACCCAGTACTTC.